This entry lists 31 T cell receptor beta chains sequenced from one sample in a study of CD8 T cells in Susac syndrome. After extraction with the RNeasy kit, 0.5 to 1 ug of the RNA was reverse transcribed using random hexamers. TCRdb reprocessed the immunoSEQ multiplex PCR reads with MiXCR, giving one entry per CDR3 protein. The data hold under 150,000 distinct CDR3 sequences, with 85% to 95% observed a single time. Sequencing was done on a sample of CD8+ T cells from PBMCs. The origin of the receptors is a human donor in good health.

The chain uses TRBV4-3 and TRBJ2-1; the D gene is possibly TRBD2 (6 bases). The V and J ends lost 1 base and 9 bases respectively, with 13 bases between them. The CDR3 is 14 residues long. Germline CDR1 reads LGHNA; CDR2 reads YSLEER. CDR3 amino acids: CASSQVQVGLEQFF. CDR3 DNA: TGCGCCAGCAGCCAAGTCCAGGTGGGACTTGAGCAGTTCTTC.

The V and J genes are TRBV29-1 and TRBJ1-2; D is uncertain. There are 15 residues in the CDR3. Germline CDR1 and CDR2: SQVTM and ANQGSEA. Trimming cost V 0 bases and J 4 bases, with 15 bases left between them. The CDR3 bases are TGCAGCGTTGAAGATCTCGAAGGCATGGGCTATGGCTACACCTTC. Protein: CSVEDLEGMGYGYTF.

The rearrangement joins TRBV27 to TRBJ2-1; 9 nucleotides align to TRBD1. This CDR3 spans 15 amino acids. The V segment lost 5 bases and the J segment 5 bases; nucleotides outside the gene matches: 7. CDR1 and CDR2 from the germline V gene are MNHEY and SMNVEV (reference sequence). The CDR3 DNA is TGTGCCAGCAGTCTACGGACAGGGGAGAACAATGAGCAGTTCTTC. Encoded protein: CASSLRTGENNEQFF.

DNA of the CDR3: TGTGCCAGCAGCTTAACGGGGAACGACGAGCAGTACTTC. Residues: CASSLTGNDEQYF. This sequence joins TRBV11-3 and TRBJ2-7, with D perhaps TRBD2 (5 bases). The CDR3 contains 13 residues. V dropped 2 bases and J dropped 5 bases, with 10 bases sitting between them. The germline V gene encodes CDR1 SGHNT and CDR2 YENEEA.

The rearrangement joins TRBV7-2 to TRBJ2-7; no reliable D call. Per the germline V gene, CDR1 is SGHTA and CDR2 is FQGNSA. The CDR3 extends over 12 amino acids. V dropped 8 bases and J dropped 0 bases, with 8 bases sitting between them. Here the CDR3 DNA reads TGTGCCAGCCTGAGGAGCTCCTACGAGCAGTACTTC. This sequence encodes CASLRSSYEQYF.

This chain connects TRBV29-1 to TRBJ2-3; D call uncertain. Germline V gene sequence: CDR1 SQVTM, CDR2 ANQGSEA. The CDR3 totals 13 residues. V gave up 0 bases and J gave up 6 bases, with 10 bases separating them. CDR3 residues: CSVEDLVSDTQYF. The CDR3 DNA sequence: TGCAGCGTTGAAGATCTAGTATCGGATACGCAGTATTTT.

The CDR3 nucleotides are TGTGCCAGTGCCGGGACAGTTAACTACGAGCAGTACTTC. This sequence encodes CASAGTVNYEQYF. The chain carries TRBV19 and TRBJ2-7, with TRBD1 identical over 7 bases. The CDR3 is made up of 13 amino acids. After removal of 8 bases from V and 3 bases from J, the junction contained 7 bases not matched to a gene. CDR1 is LNHDA, CDR2 SQIVND, per germline (reference sequence).

V usage is TRBV20-1 and J usage is TRBJ2-1; D is ambiguous. This CDR3 region has 19 residues. Per the germline V gene, CDR1 is DFQATT and CDR2 is SNEGSKA (reference sequence). The V and J ends lost 3 bases and 3 bases respectively, with 27 bases between them. The CDR3, as DNA: TGCAGTGCTAGTGGCTTGGGTAACGGGCTCTCTCCGTACTACAATGAGCAGTTCTTC. Translated: CSASGLGNGLSPYYNEQFF.

The chain couples TRBV12-3 or TRBV12-4 to TRBJ2-1; no definite D call. This CDR3 is 16 amino acids long. Trimming took 2 bases from V and 0 from J, leaving 11 bases between them. CDR3 residues: CASSLKVTRSYNEQFF. The CDR3 region has the DNA TGTGCCAGCAGTTTAAAAGTTACCCGCTCCTACAATGAGCAGTTCTTC.

The rearrangement uses TRBV27 and TRBJ1-1; D ambiguous. Trimming cost V 8 bases and J 1 base, with 5 bases left between them. This CDR3 is built from 11 residues. CDR1 MNHEY and CDR2 SMNVEV come from the germline V gene (reference sequence). The chain's CDR3 is CASESNTEAFF. The CDR3 DNA follows: TGTGCCAGCGAGTCGAACACTGAAGCTTTCTTT.

The chain links TRBV20-1 to TRBJ1-1; no definite D call. V was cut by 1 base and J by 0 bases, with 6 bases left in between. CDR1 and CDR2 (germline): DFQATT, SNEGSKA (reference sequence). There are 13 residues in the CDR3. CDR3 protein: CSARGAMNTEAFF. The DNA of the CDR3 is TGCAGTGCTAGAGGGGCGATGAACACTGAAGCTTTCTTT.

This clonotype was observed a few times. The rearrangement joins TRBV6-1 to TRBJ2-7, with D tentatively TRBD2 (5 bases). The CDR3 is 15 amino acids. V lost 6 bases and J 0 bases, leaving 15 bases between the germline ends. CDR1 MNHNS and CDR2 SASEGT come from the germline V gene. CDR3 region: CASRSFPGSSYEQYF. CDR3 nucleotide sequence: TGTGCCAGCAGATCCTTCCCGGGAAGCTCCTACGAGCAGTACTTC.

This rearrangement joins TRBV29-1 to TRBJ1-1; D is unresolved. V lost 6 bases and J 5 bases, leaving 13 bases between the germline ends. This CDR3 spans 12 amino acids. Germline V CDR1 and CDR2: SQVTM, ANQGSEA. The chain's CDR3 is CSVTTVGTEAFF. In DNA, the CDR3 is TGCAGCGTAACTACAGTGGGGACTGAAGCTTTCTTT.

The gene calls are TRBV3-1 and TRBJ2-5, with D possibly TRBD2 on 6 matching bases. V lost 1 base and J 2 bases, leaving 8 bases between the germline ends. This CDR3 spans 14 amino acids. Per germline, CDR1 LGHDT and CDR2 YNNKEL (reference sequence). Here the CDR3 reads CASSQVGLQETQYF. The CDR3 DNA is TGTGCCAGCAGCCAAGTAGGACTACAAGAGACCCAGTACTTC.

In nucleotides, the CDR3 is TGTGCCAGCAGCTCAGCGGGAGATATCGATACGCAGTATTTT. It is translated as CASSSAGDIDTQYF. The chain combines TRBV13 with TRBJ2-3, with 8 nucleotides matching TRBD2. After removal of 4 bases from V and 6 bases from J, the junction contained 6 bases not matched to a gene. The CDR3 contains 14 residues. Germline assignment: CDR1 PRHDT and CDR2 FYEKMQ (reference sequence).

This chain links TRBV29-1 with TRBJ2-7, with 7 bases matching TRBD1. CDR1 SQVTM and CDR2 ANQGSEA come from the germline V gene. Trimming cost V 0 bases and J 0 bases; bases outside gene matches: 8. This CDR3 comprises 16 residues. The chain's CDR3 is CSVEDPARDSSYEQYF. In DNA, the CDR3 is TGCAGCGTTGAAGATCCAGCCCGGGACAGCTCCTACGAGCAGTACTTC.

V gene TRBV7-9 combines with J gene TRBJ2-5, with D uncertain. V was shortened by 5 bases and J by 2 bases, with 9 bases between the two germline ends. Germline V lookup: CDR1 SEHNR, CDR2 FQNEAQ (reference sequence). The CDR3 runs 13 residues. In DNA, the CDR3 is TGTGCCAGCAGCGGGCCTAATCAAGAGACCCAGTACTTC. Amino acids: CASSGPNQETQYF.

The chain has TRBV5-4 and TRBJ2-7; possibly TRBD2 for D (6 bases). CDR3 length: 14 residues. Trimming shortened V by 2 bases and J by 2 bases, and 11 bases separated the two germline ends. Germline lookup yields CDR1 SGHNT and CDR2 YYREEE (reference sequence). CDR3 sequence: CASSFKEGPYEQYF. The CDR3 region has the DNA TGTGCCAGCAGCTTCAAGGAGGGGCCCTACGAGCAGTACTTC.

This clonotype was recorded a few times. This chain connects TRBV29-1 to TRBJ2-1, with 8 bases identical to TRBD1. V gave up 5 bases and J gave up 7 bases; unmatched junction bases: 1. Germline values: CDR1 SQVTM, CDR2 ANQGSEA. The CDR3 is made up of 11 amino acids. CDR3 in DNA: TGCAGCGTTAGACAGGGGAATGAGCAGTTCTTC. Its protein product is CSVRQGNEQFF.

The chain has TRBV19 and TRBJ2-3; 7 bases are a match to TRBD1. Losses at the gene ends were 3 bases for V and 3 bases for J; bases not matched to a gene: 9. Germline lookup yields CDR1 LNHDA and CDR2 SQIVND (reference sequence). This CDR3 comprises 16 residues. The CDR3 protein is CASSIVRDSLTDTQYF. CDR3 coding DNA: TGTGCCAGTAGTATCGTCAGGGACAGCCTAACAGATACGCAGTATTTT.

The rearrangement links TRBV20-1 to TRBJ2-2; possible D gene TRBD1, 6 bases. The CDR3 has 15 residues. Trimming stripped 0 bases from V and 4 bases from J, with 12 bases between. Germline V CDR1 and CDR2: DFQATT, SNEGSKA (reference sequence). The chain's CDR3 is CSARDNRDGTGELFF. The CDR3 region has the DNA TGCAGTGCTAGAGATAACAGGGATGGCACCGGGGAGCTGTTTTTT.

The chain joins TRBV5-6 to TRBJ2-2; D could derive from TRBD1 or TRBD2 (5 bases each). V was shortened by 3 bases and J by 7 bases, with 10 bases between the two germline ends. The germline CDR1 and CDR2 sequences are SGHDT and YYEEEE. This CDR3 region has 13 residues. The CDR3 DNA follows: TGTGCCAGCAGCTCGGGGACGGGCGGGGAGCTGTTTTTT. As protein: CASSSGTGGELFF.

The V call is TRBV2, the J call TRBJ2-3; 7 bases map to TRBD2. The CDR3 length is 18 residues. Trimming took 6 bases from V and 3 from J; bases not matched to a gene: 18. From germline, CDR1 is SNHLY and CDR2 FYNNEI. DNA for the CDR3: TGTGCCAGCAGCCAACACCCAGCCAGGACTAGTGGGACAGATACGCAGTATTTT. Amino acid sequence: CASSQHPARTSGTDTQYF. Drawing the rest from reference TRBV2 and TRBJ2-3, the complete variable domain is EPEVTQTPSHQVTQMGQEVILRCVPISNHLYFYWYRQILGQKVEFLVSFYNNEISEKSEIFDDQFSVERPDGSNFTLKIRSTKLEDSAMYFCASSQHPARTSGTDTQYFGPGTRLTVL.

The V call is TRBV27, the J call TRBJ1-1; D uncertain. V lost 6 bases, J lost 5 bases, and 4 bases lay in between. The CDR3 runs to 10 residues. Germline V gene data show CDR1 as MNHEY and CDR2 as SMNVEV (reference sequence). The CDR3 here is CASRLTEAFF. CDR3 DNA sequence: TGTGCCAGCAGGTTGACTGAAGCTTTCTTT.

The chain recombines TRBV30 with TRBJ1-1; no firm D call. The CDR3 contains 11 residues. Germline CDR1 is GTSNPN and CDR2 is SVGIG (reference sequence). V lost 3 bases and J lost 5, with 7 bases in between. CDR3 bases: TGTGCCTGGAGAGAAGGAACTGAAGCTTTCTTT. Translating gives CAWREGTEAFF.

The J gene is TRBJ2-1, the V gene TRBV20-1, with D tentatively TRBD2 (5 bases). The CDR3 length is 14 residues. Trimming took off 2 bases at V and 3 bases at J, with 11 bases between the two ends. CDR1 is DFQATT and CDR2 is SNEGSKA in the germline V gene (reference sequence). CDR3 bases: TGCAGTGCTAGACGGACTCACTTCTACAATGAGCAGTTCTTC. Protein: CSARRTHFYNEQFF.

The chain has TRBV13 and TRBJ2-3, with 9 bases lining up with TRBD1. Trimming removed 10 bases from V and 7 bases from J; junction bases left unmatched: 15. Germline-derived CDR1 and CDR2 are PRHDT and FYEKMQ (reference sequence). CDR3 length: 15 residues. The CDR3 DNA reads TGTGCCACGATCCCCCGGGACAGGGAGGCAAATACGCAGTATTTT. Protein: CATIPRDREANTQYF.

The genes are TRBV28 and TRBJ2-3; 7 bases match TRBD1. Germline lookup yields CDR1 MDHEN and CDR2 SYDVKM. V was pared by 2 bases and J by 6 bases, with 5 bases of the junction left unmatched. CDR3 size: 14 residues. The CDR3 protein is CASSLVGGGDTQYF. DNA of the CDR3: TGTGCCAGCAGTTTAGTAGGGGGCGGTGATACGCAGTATTTT.

The chain carries TRBV24-1 and TRBJ1-5, with unresolved D. Germline lookup yields CDR1 KGHDR and CDR2 SFDVKD. V was clipped by 1 base and J by 9 bases, with 12 bases between them. The length of the CDR3 is 14 residues. CDR3 coding DNA: TGTGCCACCAGTGATTTAGGCAGTCTCTCGCCCCAGCATTTT. It encodes CATSDLGSLSPQHF.

This clonotype was recorded once. The chain has TRBV28 and TRBJ2-3, with D unresolved. Germline assignment: CDR1 MDHEN and CDR2 SYDVKM. This CDR3 is built from 11 residues. Between the trimmed V and J ends, which lost 5 bases and 11 bases, there was a span of 11 bases. In DNA, the CDR3 is TGTGCCAGCAGTGCCGCCGAAGAGCAGTATTTT. Translated, it gives CASSAAEEQYF.

The chain recombines TRBV11-2 with TRBJ2-1, with 9 bases identical to TRBD2. Unmatched junction bases numbered 4, after V lost 0 bases and J lost 4 bases. This CDR3 comprises 16 residues. Per the germline V gene, CDR1 is SGHAT and CDR2 is FQNNGV. This CDR3 reads CASSLDRLAGYNEQFF. Written as DNA, the CDR3 is TGTGCCAGCAGCTTAGATCGTCTAGCGGGATACAATGAGCAGTTCTTC.